This entry is about one T cell receptor beta chain. TCRalpha and TCRbeta libraries used 5'RACE with constant-segment primers and UMIs. TCRdb re-analysed the 5' RACE reads in MiXCR, keeping a single row per CDR3 protein. The data show roughly 310,000 distinct CDR3 sequences, 15% to 20% seen once. The data were obtained in a study of T-cell memory formation after mild COVID-19. Study as a whole: Largely donor-specific TCR clusters were found.

From germline, CDR1 is SNHLY and CDR2 FYNNEI. This CDR3 is 8 amino acids long. Trimming took off 7 bases at V and 7 bases at J, with 0 bases between the two ends. This sequence joins TRBV2 and TRBJ2-3, with unresolved D. The receptor's source is a man younger than 30 who had mild COVID-19 (a few samples of this study predate the infection). Cell type and time point are not known. Sequencing was performed on PBMCs or a T cell subset sorted from them (not recorded which). CDR3 coding DNA: TGTGCCAGCAATACGCAGTATTTT. It codes for CASNTQYF.